The present T cell receptor beta chain was sequenced within a study of CD8+ T cells in alopecia areata. Notes on the study in general: In patients, TCRs were shared less clearly than in mice, and HLA may possibly be involved. The study found tofacitinib significantly decreased scalp clonality and expanded CD8+ clones among the top 100.

The treatment was: oral pan-JAK inhibitor, 5-10 mg twice daily. Germline-derived CDR1 and CDR2 are SQVTM and ANQGSEA. Trimming removed 1 base from V and 5 bases from J, with 6 bases in between. The CDR3 runs to 11 residues. The table lists this clone with a few counts. The antigen is undetermined. cDNA prepared by RNA extraction and subsequent reverse transcription served as the template for sequencing. The assay was immunoSEQ multiplex PCR, and TCRdb's table has in-frame clones only and misses some. The sample shows some 98,000 clones, about 64% of them seen only once. The sample here was CD8+ T cells sorted from blood, taken at week 4, from a patient treated with tofacitinib. This receptor was obtained from a human donor with alopecia areata. V usage is TRBV29-1 and J usage is TRBJ2-7, with no clear D. In nucleotides, the CDR3 is TGCAGCGTTGAAGGGGTAGACGAGCAGTACTTC. This codes for CSVEGVDEQYF.